Shown below are 27 T cell receptor beta chains from a single sample sequenced in a study of OX40 agonist ivuxolimab in advanced cancers. Generated by immunoSEQ multiplex PCR, the TCRdb table keeps only in-frame clones and is missing some. The sample lists fewer than 45,000 clones, 75% to 90% occurring once. The sequencing used CD4+ or CD8+ T cells sorted from blood, collected in a trial of the OX40 agonist ivuxolimab. The receptors come from an adult with an advanced solid tumor such as melanoma, head and neck, liver or kidney cancer.

This rearrangement joins TRBV4-2 to TRBJ2-3; D unclear. V was cut by 4 bases and J by 5 bases, with 16 bases left in between. Germline V lookup: CDR1 LGHNA, CDR2 YNFKEQ. The CDR3 has 15 amino acids. Here the CDR3 DNA reads TGTGCCAGCAGCCGAATTTCGGCATTGAAAGATACGCAGTATTTT. Its translation is CASSRISALKDTQYF.

In DNA, the CDR3 is TGTGCCAGCAGCCTATTTGGGACAAACACTGAAGCTTTCTTT. Its protein is CASSLFGTNTEAFF. The chain has TRBV7-2 and TRBJ1-1, with a possible D match to TRBD1 (6 bases). Trimming shortened V by 5 bases and J by 2 bases, and 12 bases separated the two germline ends. This CDR3 has 14 residues. Germline V gene lookup returns CDR1 SGHTA and CDR2 FQGNSA.

This clone was seen once. This chain joins TRBV2 and TRBJ2-1; no clear D gene. The CDR3 contains 12 residues. CDR1 is SNHLY, CDR2 FYNNEI, per germline. The V end lost 6 bases, the J end lost 10 bases, and 13 bases lay between the germline ends. The CDR3 bases are TGTGCCAGCAGCGCATCCCCCGGGGAGCAGTTCTTC. Protein product: CASSASPGEQFF.

The chain combines TRBV29-1 with TRBJ2-1; 8 bases map to TRBD2. Germline CDR1 and CDR2: SQVTM and ANQGSEA. This CDR3 has 18 amino acids. The V and J ends lost 0 bases and 2 bases, in that order; junction bases with no gene match: 12. The CDR3 loop is CSVEDFTLSGGTYNEQFF. CDR3 in DNA: TGCAGCGTTGAAGATTTCACCTTATCGGGAGGGACCTACAATGAGCAGTTCTTC.

This sequence joins TRBV6-5 and TRBJ1-4; 8 positions agree with TRBD1. Unmatched junction bases numbered 5, after V lost 4 bases and J lost 4 bases. CDR1 and CDR2 from the germline V gene are MNHEY and SVGAGI. This CDR3 contains 15 residues. The CDR3 sequence is CASSSTGGINEKLFF. CDR3 in DNA: TGTGCCAGCAGTTCCACAGGGGGTATTAATGAAAAACTGTTTTTT.

The genes are TRBV5-4 and TRBJ1-2; D is perhaps TRBD1 (6 bases). CDR1 SGHNT and CDR2 YYREEE come from the germline V gene (reference sequence). CDR3 length: 13 amino acids. V gave up 3 bases and J gave up 5 bases, with 11 bases separating them. CDR3 region: CASSSNREYGYTF. The CDR3 DNA reads as TGTGCCAGCAGCTCCAACAGGGAATATGGCTACACCTTC. The variable domain in full, with the rest retrieved from reference TRBV5-4 and TRBJ1-2, is ETGVTQSPTHLIKTRGQQVTLRCSSQSGHNTVSWYQQALGQGPQFIFQYYREEENGRGNFPPRFSGLQFPNYSSELNVNALELDDSALYLCASSSNREYGYTFGSGTRLTVV.

The V call is TRBV7-8, the J call TRBJ1-2; the match to TRBD1 covers 9 bases. This CDR3 has 15 residues. Unmatched junction bases numbered 12, after V lost 3 bases and J lost 10 bases. Germline V lookup: CDR1 SGHVS, CDR2 FQNEAQ. The CDR3 DNA reads TGTGCCAGCAGCTTCGGGACAGGGAAAAATGTACACTACACCTTC. This gives the protein CASSFGTGKNVHYTF.

This clone was counted a few times. The chain carries TRBV2 and TRBJ2-5, with TRBD1 identical over 9 bases. The CDR3 has 12 amino acids. Germline V gene data show CDR1 as SNHLY and CDR2 as FYNNEI. Trimming took 6 bases from V and 4 from J; bases not matched to a gene: 0. The CDR3 is CASRDRGETQYF. Here the CDR3 DNA reads TGTGCCAGCAGGGACAGGGGAGAGACCCAGTACTTC.

This clone has more than one count but fewer than ten. The V gene is TRBV7-9, the J gene TRBJ2-3; D is unclear. The germline V and J ends were trimmed by 3 bases and 10 bases, with 17 bases remaining between them. The CDR3 loop spans 14 amino acids. Germline loops: CDR1 SEHNR, CDR2 FQNEAQ (reference sequence). CDR3 sequence: CASSLSSGDDPQYF. DNA for the CDR3: TGTGCCAGCAGCTTGTCCTCCGGTGACGACCCGCAGTATTTT.

This clone was detected once. J is TRBJ2-7 and V is TRBV5-5; 9 nucleotides line up with TRBD2. This CDR3 is built from 15 residues. Trimming took 0 bases from V and 4 from J; bases not matched to a gene: 5. Per germline, CDR1 SGHKS and CDR2 YYEKEE (reference sequence). The CDR3 DNA follows: TGTGCCAGCAGCTTGGGCCTAGCGGGAAATTACGAGCAGTACTTC. Protein sequence: CASSLGLAGNYEQYF.

This rearrangement joins TRBV5-4 to TRBJ2-7, with a possible D match to TRBD2 (5 bases). V was clipped by 4 bases and J by 2 bases, with 13 bases between them. Germline V CDR1 and CDR2: SGHNT, YYREEE (reference sequence). The CDR3 contains 14 residues. CDR3 loop: CASSPSRGTYEQYF. The CDR3 DNA reads TGTGCCAGCAGCCCCAGTCGAGGGACCTACGAGCAGTACTTC.

The table lists this clone with a count of one. The V and J genes are TRBV6-5 and TRBJ2-5; either TRBD1 or TRBD2 may supply D (5 bases each). Germline loops: CDR1 MNHEY, CDR2 SVGAGI. The V gene lost 4 bases and the J gene lost 2 bases, with 17 bases spanning the gap. The CDR3 has 16 residues. The CDR3 DNA sequence: TGTGCCAGCAGTTCCTGGGGCGGAGGAAGACAAGAGACCCAGTACTTC. This translates into CASSSWGGGRQETQYF.

This chain connects TRBV5-1 to TRBJ2-4, with 16 bases lining up with TRBD2. This CDR3 comprises 16 residues. J lost 7 bases, V lost 4 bases, and 5 bases had no gene match. CDR1 and CDR2 (germline): SGHRS, YFSETQ. The CDR3 nucleotides read TGCGCCAGCAGCCCGGGACTAGCGGGAGGGGGTAACATTCAGTACTTC. It encodes CASSPGLAGGGNIQYF.

The V and J genes are TRBV14 and TRBJ2-5; maybe TRBD2 (6 bases). The J call may be faulty, since TRBJ2-7 better matches the DNA end. CDR3 size: 17 residues. From germline, CDR1 is SGHDN and CDR2 FVKESK. CDR3 in DNA: TGTGCCAGCAGCCAAGATATGGGGCGGGGAAGCCCCTACGAGCAGTACTTC. It translates to CASSQDMGRGSPYEQYF.

The CDR3: CASSLLLAGGPNEQFF. CDR3 bases: TGTGCCAGCAGTCTTCTTCTAGCGGGAGGGCCGAATGAGCAGTTCTTC. The chain carries TRBV7-7 and TRBJ2-1; TRBD2 aligns across 12 bases. Germline loops: CDR1 SSHAT, CDR2 FNYEAQ (reference sequence). The ends lost 6 bases at V and 7 bases at J; junction bases unmatched: 10. The CDR3 is made up of 16 amino acids.

The chain combines TRBV7-8 with TRBJ1-5, with TRBD1 matching 8 bases. CDR1 and CDR2 (germline): SGHVS, FQNEAQ. The CDR3 loop spans 14 amino acids. V shed 4 bases, J shed 5 bases, and the junction held 4 bases outside the gene matches. The CDR3 loop is CASSSDRAHQPQHF. Here the CDR3 DNA reads TGTGCCAGCAGCTCGGACAGGGCGCATCAGCCCCAGCATTTT.

The rearrangement links TRBV9 to TRBJ2-5; D not certain. The CDR3 is 15 residues long. Germline assignment: CDR1 SGDLS and CDR2 YYNGEE. Trimming left V 0 bases short and J 3 bases short, with 12 bases between. This CDR3 reads CASSVEGVPKETQYF. CDR3 nucleotides: TGTGCCAGCAGCGTAGAAGGTGTACCCAAAGAGACCCAGTACTTC.

The chain combines TRBV5-1 with TRBJ2-1; D is ambiguous. V was trimmed by 0 bases and J by 4 bases, leaving 11 bases between them. Germline V lookup: CDR1 SGHRS, CDR2 YFSETQ. The CDR3 covers 15 residues. In DNA form, the CDR3 reads TGCGCCAGCAGCTTGGCAGCAGCGACTTACAATGAGCAGTTCTTC. Its protein is CASSLAAATYNEQFF.

V and J are TRBV30 and TRBJ1-2; 10 nucleotides match TRBD1. The V gene's germline CDR1 is GTSNPN and CDR2 SVGIG (reference sequence). The V gene end was trimmed by 3 bases and the J gene end by 4 bases; junction bases not matched to a gene: 5. CDR3 length equals 14 residues. CDR3 loop: CAWSRDRGTYGYTF. CDR3 sequence (DNA): TGTGCCTGGAGCCGGGACAGGGGAACCTATGGCTACACCTTC.

In this sample, this clone turned up once. This chain uses TRBV5-1 with TRBJ1-4; no definite D call. V shed 5 bases and J shed 0 bases, with 11 bases lying between them. This CDR3 is built from 15 residues. The germline V gene has CDR1 SGHRS and CDR2 YFSETQ. CDR3 region: CASRATLATNEKLFF. The CDR3 region has the DNA TGCGCCAGCAGGGCTACTCTGGCAACTAATGAAAAACTGTTTTTT.

Only a few counts were recorded for this clone. The chain uses TRBV6-6 and TRBJ1-1; D gene ambiguous. V lost 2 bases, J lost 8 bases, and 6 bases lay in between. Germline V CDR1 and CDR2: MNHNY, SVGAGI (reference sequence). The CDR3 runs to 11 residues. This chain's CDR3 is CASSYGSEAFF. The CDR3 DNA reads TGTGCCAGCAGTTACGGCTCAGAAGCTTTCTTT.

The rearrangement joins TRBV7-2 to TRBJ2-5; D is uncertain. Germline values: CDR1 SGHTA, CDR2 FQGNSA. V was shortened by 5 bases and J by 0 bases, with 10 bases between the two germline ends. The CDR3 has 14 amino acids. The CDR3 region has the DNA TGTGCCAGCAGCACTTCGCTAAACCAAGAGACCCAGTACTTC. Translated, it gives CASSTSLNQETQYF. Variable domain in full (rest from reference TRBV7-2 and TRBJ2-5): GAGVSQSPSNKVTEKGKDVELRCDPISGHTALYWYRQSLGQGLEFLIYFQGNSAPDKSGLPSDRFSAERTGGSVSTLTIQRTQQEDSAVYLCASSTSLNQETQYFGPGTRLLVL.

The rearrangement joins TRBV30 to TRBJ2-1, with D perhaps matching TRBD1 (5 bases). The CDR3 spans 13 residues. Germline V CDR1 and CDR2: GTSNPN, SVGIG (reference sequence). Trimming took off 0 bases at V and 6 bases at J, with 9 bases between the two ends. The CDR3 sequence: CAWSVLTVNEQFF. The CDR3 DNA reads as TGTGCCTGGAGTGTACTGACAGTCAATGAGCAGTTCTTC.

The chain employs TRBV7-2 and TRBJ2-5; 7 positions agree with TRBD2. V was clipped by 3 bases and J by 7 bases; unmatched bases: 11. Germline V gene sequence: CDR1 SGHTA, CDR2 FQGNSA. The length of the CDR3 is 15 residues. The CDR3 sequence is CASSFLSGDSGTQYF. CDR3 DNA sequence: TGTGCCAGCAGCTTCCTCAGCGGGGATTCGGGGACCCAGTACTTC.

CDR3 in amino acids: CASSRGQGNTEAFF. In nucleotides, the CDR3 is TGCGCCAGCAGCAGGGGACAGGGAAACACTGAAGCTTTCTTT. The gene calls are TRBV5-1 and TRBJ1-1; 9 nucleotides line up with TRBD1. Germline V lookup: CDR1 SGHRS, CDR2 YFSETQ. After removal of 4 bases from V and 2 bases from J, the junction contained 3 bases not matched to a gene. The CDR3 is made up of 14 amino acids.

V is TRBV5-8 and J is TRBJ1-1; no clear D. Germline V gene lookup returns CDR1 SGHTS and CDR2 YDEGEE. The CDR3 totals 15 residues. Deletions cut 4 bases from V and 1 base from J, with 14 bases between. CDR3 amino acids: CASSRGLSANTEAFF. CDR3 nucleotide sequence: TGTGCCAGCAGCCGAGGTTTGTCCGCGAACACTGAAGCTTTCTTT.

CDR3 protein: CASSETGTGGLYGYTF. Here the CDR3 DNA reads TGTGCCAGCAGTGAAACCGGGACAGGGGGCCTCTATGGCTACACCTTC. V usage is TRBV25-1 and J usage is TRBJ1-2, with 12 bases aligning to TRBD1. J lost 4 bases, V lost 2 bases, and 5 bases had no gene match. Germline V gives CDR1 MGHDK, CDR2 SYGVNS. CDR3 size: 16 residues.